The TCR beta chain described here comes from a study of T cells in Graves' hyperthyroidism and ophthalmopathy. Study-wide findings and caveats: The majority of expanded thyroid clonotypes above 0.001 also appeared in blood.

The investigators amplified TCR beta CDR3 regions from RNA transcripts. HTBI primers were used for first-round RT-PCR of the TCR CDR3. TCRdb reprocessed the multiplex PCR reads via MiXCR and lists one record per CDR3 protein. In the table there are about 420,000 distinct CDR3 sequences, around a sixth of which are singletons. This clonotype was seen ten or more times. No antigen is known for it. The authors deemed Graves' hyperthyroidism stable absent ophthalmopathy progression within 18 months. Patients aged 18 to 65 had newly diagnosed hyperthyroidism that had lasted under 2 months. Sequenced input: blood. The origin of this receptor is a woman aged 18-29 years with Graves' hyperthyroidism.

CDR3 sequence (DNA): TGTGCCAGCAGCTTAAGTGTGTTTACTTCACGAGACAATGAGCAGTTCTTC. This gives the protein CASSLSVFTSRDNEQFF. V gene TRBV7-3 combines with J gene TRBJ2-1; D call uncertain. The CDR3 is 17 residues long. Germline CDR1 is SGHTA and CDR2 is FQGTGA. Between the trimmed V and J ends, which lost 1 base and 5 bases, there was a span of 18 bases.